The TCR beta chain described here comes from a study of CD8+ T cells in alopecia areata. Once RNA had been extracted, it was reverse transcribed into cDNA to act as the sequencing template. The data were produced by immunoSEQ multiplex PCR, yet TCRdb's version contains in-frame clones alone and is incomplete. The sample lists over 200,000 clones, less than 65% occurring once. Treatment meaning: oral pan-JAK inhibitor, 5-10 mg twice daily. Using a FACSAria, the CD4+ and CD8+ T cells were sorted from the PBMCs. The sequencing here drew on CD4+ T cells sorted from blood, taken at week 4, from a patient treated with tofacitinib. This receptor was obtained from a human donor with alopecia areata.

DNA of the CDR3: TGTGCCAGCAGCGTAGGGGGGCAGCAGAATGAAAAACTGTTTTTT. It encodes CASSVGGQQNEKLFF. V is TRBV9 and J is TRBJ1-4; TRBD1 might be the D (6 bases). The length of the CDR3 is 15 residues. CDR1 is SGDLS and CDR2 is YYNGEE in the germline V gene. Trimming removed 0 bases at V and 5 bases at J, with 11 bases between.